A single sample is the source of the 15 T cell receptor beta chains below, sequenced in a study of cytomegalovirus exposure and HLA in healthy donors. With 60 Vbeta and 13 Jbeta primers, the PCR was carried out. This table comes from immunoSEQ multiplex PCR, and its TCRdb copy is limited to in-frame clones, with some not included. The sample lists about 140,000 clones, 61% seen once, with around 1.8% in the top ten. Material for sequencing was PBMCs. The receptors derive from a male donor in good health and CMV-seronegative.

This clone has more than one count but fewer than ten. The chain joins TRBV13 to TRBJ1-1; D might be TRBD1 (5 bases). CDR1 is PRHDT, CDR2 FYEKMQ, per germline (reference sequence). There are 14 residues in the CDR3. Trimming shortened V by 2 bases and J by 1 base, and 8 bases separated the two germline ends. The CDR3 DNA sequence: TGTGCCAGCAGCTTACCGACAGAGAACACTGAAGCTTTCTTT. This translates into CASSLPTENTEAFF.

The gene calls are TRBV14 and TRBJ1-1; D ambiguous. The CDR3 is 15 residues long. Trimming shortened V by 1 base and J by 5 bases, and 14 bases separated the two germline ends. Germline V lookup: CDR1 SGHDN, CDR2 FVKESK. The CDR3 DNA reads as TGTGCCAGCAGCCAAGCGGTACTACCTCAGACTGAAGCTTTCTTT. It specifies CASSQAVLPQTEAFF.

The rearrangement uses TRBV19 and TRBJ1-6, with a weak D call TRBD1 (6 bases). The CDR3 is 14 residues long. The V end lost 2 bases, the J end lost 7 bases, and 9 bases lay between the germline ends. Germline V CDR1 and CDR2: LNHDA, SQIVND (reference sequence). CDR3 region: CASSINRENSPLHF. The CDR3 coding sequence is TGTGCCAGTAGTATAAACAGGGAAAATTCACCCCTCCACTTT.

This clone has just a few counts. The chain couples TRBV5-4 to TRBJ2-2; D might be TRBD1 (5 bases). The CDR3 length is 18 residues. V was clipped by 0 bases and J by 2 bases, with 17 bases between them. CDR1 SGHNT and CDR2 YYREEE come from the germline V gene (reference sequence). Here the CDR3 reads CASSLAKLAGINTGELFF. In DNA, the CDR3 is TGTGCCAGCAGCTTGGCCAAATTGGCAGGGATAAACACCGGGGAGCTGTTTTTT.

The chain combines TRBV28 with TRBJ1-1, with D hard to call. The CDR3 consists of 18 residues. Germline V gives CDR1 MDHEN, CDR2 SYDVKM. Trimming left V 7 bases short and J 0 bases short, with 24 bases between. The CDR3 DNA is TGTGCCAGCAAGAAGCGGAAACAGCCCGGGAGGGTGAACACTGAAGCTTTCTTT. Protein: CASKKRKQPGRVNTEAFF.

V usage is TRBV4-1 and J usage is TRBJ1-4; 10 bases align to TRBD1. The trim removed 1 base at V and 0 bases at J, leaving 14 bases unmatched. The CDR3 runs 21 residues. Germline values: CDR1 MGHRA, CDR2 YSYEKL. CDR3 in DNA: TGCGCCAGCAGCCAAGGAGGGGGGACAGGGGACCCCCTTGCAACTAATGAAAAACTGTTTTTT. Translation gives CASSQGGGTGDPLATNEKLFF.

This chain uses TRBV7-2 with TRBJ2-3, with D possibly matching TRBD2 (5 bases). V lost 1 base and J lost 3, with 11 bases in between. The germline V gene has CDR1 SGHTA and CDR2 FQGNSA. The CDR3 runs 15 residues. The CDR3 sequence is CASSLVGAATDTQYF. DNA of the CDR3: TGTGCCAGCAGCTTAGTGGGAGCGGCTACAGATACGCAGTATTTT. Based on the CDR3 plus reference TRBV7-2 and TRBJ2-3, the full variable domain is GAGVSQSPSNKVTEKGKDVELRCDPISGHTALYWYRQSLGQGLEFLIYFQGNSAPDKSGLPSDRFSAERTGGSVSTLTIQRTQQEDSAVYLCASSLVGAATDTQYFGPGTRLTVL.

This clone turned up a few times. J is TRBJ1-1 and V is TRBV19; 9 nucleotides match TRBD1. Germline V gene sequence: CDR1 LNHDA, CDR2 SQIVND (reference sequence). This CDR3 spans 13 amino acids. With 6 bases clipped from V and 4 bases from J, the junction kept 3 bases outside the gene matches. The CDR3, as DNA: TGTGCCAGTAGGACAGGGGGTATCACTGAAGCTTTCTTT. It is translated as CASRTGGITEAFF.

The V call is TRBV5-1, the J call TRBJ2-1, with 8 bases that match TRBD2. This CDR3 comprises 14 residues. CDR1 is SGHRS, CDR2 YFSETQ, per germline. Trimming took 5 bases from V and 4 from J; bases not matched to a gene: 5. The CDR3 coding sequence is TGCGCCAGCAGTCCCCTAGCGGGTTACAATGAGCAGTTCTTC. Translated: CASSPLAGYNEQFF.

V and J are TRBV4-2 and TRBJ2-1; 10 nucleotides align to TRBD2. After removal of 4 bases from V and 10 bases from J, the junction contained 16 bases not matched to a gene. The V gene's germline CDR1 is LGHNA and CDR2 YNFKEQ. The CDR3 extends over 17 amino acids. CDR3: CASSPITLAGVFGEQFF. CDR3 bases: TGTGCCAGCAGCCCGATAACCCTAGCGGGGGTCTTCGGCGAGCAGTTCTTC.

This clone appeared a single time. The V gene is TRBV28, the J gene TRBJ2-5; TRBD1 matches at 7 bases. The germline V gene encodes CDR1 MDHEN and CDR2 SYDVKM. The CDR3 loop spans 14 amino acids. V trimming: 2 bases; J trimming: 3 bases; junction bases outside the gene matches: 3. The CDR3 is CASSLRQGKETQYF. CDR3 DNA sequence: TGTGCCAGCAGTTTAAGACAGGGAAAAGAGACCCAGTACTTC.

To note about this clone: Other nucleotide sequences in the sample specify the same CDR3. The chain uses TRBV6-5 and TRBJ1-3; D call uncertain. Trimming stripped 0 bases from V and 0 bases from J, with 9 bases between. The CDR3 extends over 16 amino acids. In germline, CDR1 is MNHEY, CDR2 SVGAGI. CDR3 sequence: CASSYSGVNSGNTIYF. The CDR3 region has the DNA TGTGCCAGCAGTTACTCGGGAGTAAACTCTGGAAACACCATATATTTT.

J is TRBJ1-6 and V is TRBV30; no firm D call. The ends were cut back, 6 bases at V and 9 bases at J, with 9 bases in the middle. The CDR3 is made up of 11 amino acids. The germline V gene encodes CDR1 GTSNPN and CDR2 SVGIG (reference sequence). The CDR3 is CACGGVSPLHF. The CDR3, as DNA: TGTGCCTGTGGCGGGGTTTCACCCCTCCACTTT.

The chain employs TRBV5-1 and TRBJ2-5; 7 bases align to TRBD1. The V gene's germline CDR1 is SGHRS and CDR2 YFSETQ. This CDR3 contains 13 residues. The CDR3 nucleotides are TGCGACAGACAGGGAAAAAATGAAGAGACCCAGTACTTC. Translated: CDRQGKNEETQYF.

This CDR3 is CASSDSRTSGGADTQYF. CDR3 in DNA: TGTGCCAGCAGTGACTCCCGGACTAGCGGGGGGGCAGATACGCAGTATTTT. The chain has TRBV6-4 and TRBJ2-3; 15 nucleotides align to TRBD2. Germline V CDR1 and CDR2: MRHNA, SNTAGT. The V and J ends lost 0 bases and 4 bases, in that order; junction bases with no gene match: 2. This CDR3 has 17 residues.